The sequence of this TCR beta chain was determined in a study of T cell repertoires in cytomegalovirus infection. The wider study: Indications came from public TCR beta signatures; they pointed to CMV infection and to a matching HLA type.

Study conclusions and caveats: CMV-specific HLA-C-restricted TCR beta clonotypes dominated the ex vivo response.

CDR1 and CDR2 (germline): SGHRS, YFSETQ. V lost 5 bases and J lost 7; bases outside the gene matches: 6. The CDR3 runs 13 residues. MiXCR, run by TCRdb on the reads, gives a single entry per CDR3 protein. The data contain some 400,000 distinct CDR3 sequences, approximately 31% of them seen just once; the ten biggest clones take up about 13%. Turning to this clonotype: Its target is unknown.

The sample was PBMCs. The V and J genes are TRBV5-1 and TRBJ1-2, with TRBD1 identical over 9 bases. This sequence originates from a human donor in good health (CMV status not recorded). Some clones in this sample may be carry-over from other donors' samples. CDR3 region: CASRQGQGGGYTF. The CDR3 bases are TGCGCCAGCAGACAGGGACAGGGCGGTGGCTACACCTTC. Supplemented by reference TRBV5-1 and TRBJ1-2, the full variable domain reads KAGVTQTPRYLIKTRGQQVTLSCSPISGHRSVSWYQQTPGQGLQFLFEYFSETQRNKGNFPGRFSGRQFSNSRSEMNVSTLELGDSALYLCASRQGQGGGYTFGSGTRLTVV.